This TCR beta chain was identified in a study of shared T cell receptors in the human thymus. The table came from immunoSEQ multiplex PCR; TCRdb's copy has only in-frame clones and leaves some out. This table has hundreds of thousands of clones, around 87% appearing once. V lost 6 bases, J lost 3 bases, and 9 bases stayed unmatched. The germline CDR1 and CDR2 sequences are MDHEN and SYDVKM. The CDR3 consists of 16 residues. The sample was also reused in another study, on human thymus T cells. That study reports: The sample donors, healthy Finnish infants, were having corrective surgery for congenital heart defects. Resected material from corrective heart surgery provided the thymus tissue analysed. Repertoires sampled from thymus and blood appeared biased in V and J gene usage. Related research examined unrelated individuals and reported that their thymic repertoires overlapped highly.

The sequence came from a boy under two years old with a congenital heart defect. Sequencing used thymocytes. The rearrangement links TRBV28 to TRBJ2-1; 9 bases fit TRBD2. The CDR3 DNA reads as TGTGCCAGCAGAGCAGCGGCGGGAGGGGGCTACAATGAGCAGTTCTTC. It specifies CASRAAAGGGYNEQFF.